This T cell receptor beta chain derives from a study of blood T cells in healthy people across ages. This CDR3 is built from 13 residues. With a J-beta primer mix and a sample-barcoded 5' primer, a second PCR ran roughly 6 to 11 cycles. TCRdb ran MiXCR on the 5' RACE reads and lists one entry per CDR3 protein. The sample holds 800,000 to 1,300,000 distinct CDR3 sequences; around 27% are singletons and the top ten take around 0.75%. This clonotype was found a few times. In addition, the sample was reused for a study of T cells of mothers and their children.

This sequence was found in a girl aged 2 to 10 in good health. V gene TRBV12-3 or TRBV12-4 combines with J gene TRBJ2-5; D is perhaps TRBD2 (5 bases). The J call could be wrong; TRBJ2-1 is a better fit for the DNA end. The sample consisted of blood. The CDR3 loop reads CASTSGLYNEQFF. The DNA for the CDR3 is TGTGCCAGCACTTCCGGACTGTACAATGAGCAGTTCTTC.